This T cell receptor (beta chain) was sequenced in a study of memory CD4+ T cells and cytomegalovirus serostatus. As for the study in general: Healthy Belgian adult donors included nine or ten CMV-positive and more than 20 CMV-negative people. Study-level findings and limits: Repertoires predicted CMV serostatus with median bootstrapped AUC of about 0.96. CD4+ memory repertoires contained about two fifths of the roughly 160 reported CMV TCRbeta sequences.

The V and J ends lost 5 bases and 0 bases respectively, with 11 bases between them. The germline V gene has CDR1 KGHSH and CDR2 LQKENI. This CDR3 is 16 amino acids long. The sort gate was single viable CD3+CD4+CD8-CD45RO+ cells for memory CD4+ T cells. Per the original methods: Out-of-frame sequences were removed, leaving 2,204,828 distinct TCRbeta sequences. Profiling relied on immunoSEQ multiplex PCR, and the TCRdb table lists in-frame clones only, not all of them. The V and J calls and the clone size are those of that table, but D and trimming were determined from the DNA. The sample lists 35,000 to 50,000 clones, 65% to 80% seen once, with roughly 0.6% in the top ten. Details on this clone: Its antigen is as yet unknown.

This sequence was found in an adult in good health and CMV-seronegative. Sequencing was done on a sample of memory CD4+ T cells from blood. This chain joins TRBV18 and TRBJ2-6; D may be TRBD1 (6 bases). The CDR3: CASSTYRDSGANVLTF. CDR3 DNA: TGTGCCAGCTCAACGTACAGGGACTCTGGGGCCAACGTCCTGACTTTC.